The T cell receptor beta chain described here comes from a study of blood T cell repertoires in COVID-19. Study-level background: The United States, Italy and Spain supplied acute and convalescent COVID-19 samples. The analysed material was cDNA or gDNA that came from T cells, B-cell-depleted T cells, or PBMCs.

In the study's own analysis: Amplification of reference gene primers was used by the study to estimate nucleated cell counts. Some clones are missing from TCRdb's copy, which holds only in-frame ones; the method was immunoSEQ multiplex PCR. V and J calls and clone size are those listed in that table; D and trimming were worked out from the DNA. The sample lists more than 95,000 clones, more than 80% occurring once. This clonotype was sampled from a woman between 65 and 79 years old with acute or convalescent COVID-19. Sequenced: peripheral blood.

The CDR3 DNA follows: TGCGCCAGCAGCCAATCTTCGAGTCTTAATAACTATGGCTACACCTTC. Protein sequence: CASSQSSSLNNYGYTF. V usage is TRBV4-3 and J usage is TRBJ1-2; no firm D call. The V end lost 2 bases, the J end lost 1 base, and 14 bases lay between the germline ends. There are 16 residues in the CDR3. Germline-derived CDR1 and CDR2 are LGHNA and YSLEER.